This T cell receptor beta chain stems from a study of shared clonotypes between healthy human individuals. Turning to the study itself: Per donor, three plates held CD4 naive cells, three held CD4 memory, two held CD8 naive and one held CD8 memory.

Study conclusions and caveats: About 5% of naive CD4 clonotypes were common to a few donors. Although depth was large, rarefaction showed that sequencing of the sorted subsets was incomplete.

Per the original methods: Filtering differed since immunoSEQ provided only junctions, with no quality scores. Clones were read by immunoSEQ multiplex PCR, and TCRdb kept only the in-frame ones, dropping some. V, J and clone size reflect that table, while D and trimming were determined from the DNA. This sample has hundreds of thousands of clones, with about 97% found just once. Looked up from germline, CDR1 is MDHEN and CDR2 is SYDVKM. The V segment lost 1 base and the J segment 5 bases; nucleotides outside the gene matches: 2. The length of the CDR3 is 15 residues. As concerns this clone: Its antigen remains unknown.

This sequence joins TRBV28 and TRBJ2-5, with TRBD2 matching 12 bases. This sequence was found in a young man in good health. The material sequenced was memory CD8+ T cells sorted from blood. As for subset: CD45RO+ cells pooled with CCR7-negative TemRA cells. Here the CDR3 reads CASSLSSGRAETQYF. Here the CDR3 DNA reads TGTGCCAGCAGTTTATCTAGCGGGAGGGCCGAGACCCAGTACTTC. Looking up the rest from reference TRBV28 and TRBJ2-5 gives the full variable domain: DVKVTQSSRYLVKRTGEKVFLECVQDMDHENMFWYRQDPGLGLRLIYFSYDVKMKEKGDIPEGYSVSREKKERFSLILESASTNQTSMYLCASSLSSGRAETQYFGPGTRLLVL.